This T cell receptor beta chain was recovered during a study of shared T cell receptors in the human thymus. Germline-derived CDR1 and CDR2 are SGHDT and YYEEEE. This CDR3 comprises 17 residues. Trimming at V came to 5 bases and at J to 2 bases, leaving 8 bases not matched to a gene. This table comes from immunoSEQ multiplex PCR, and its TCRdb copy is limited to in-frame clones, with some not included. The sample contains 450,000 to 650,000 clones, roughly 74% of which appear only once. These data are also associated with another study on human thymus T cells. As that study records: It was from resections taken during corrective heart surgery that the thymus tissue came. Thymic and blood repertoires appeared to carry a bias in their V and J gene usage. Related research reported highly overlapping thymic repertoires among unrelated individuals.

The TCR originated in a boy younger than two with a congenital heart defect. Sequencing was done on a sample of thymocytes. This chain connects TRBV5-6 to TRBJ2-3; 13 bases are a match to TRBD2. As DNA, the CDR3 is TGTGCCAGCAGTCTACTAGCGGGAGGGTACCCCACAGATACGCAGTATTTT. This encodes CASSLLAGGYPTDTQYF.